The 20 T cell receptor beta chains presented below share a single source sample, sequenced in a study of T-cell reconstitution after alpha-beta-depleted transplantation in children (TCRdb year 2016). Per the publication, the treatment or condition label means: allogeneic hematopoietic cell transplantation with graft depleted of TCRalphabeta T cells and CD19 B cells. The library relied on PCR. Sequencing was carried out with an Illumina HiSeq 2500. Molecular barcoding was employed in the preparation of TCR libraries, with unique molecular identifiers being used to normalize TCRbeta repertoire quantification. TCRdb reran the public reads through fastp at Q25 and MiXCR, keeping productive beta chains. Merged by CDR3 protein, the rows form single entries marked with the most common genes and DNA. Across this sample there are about a million distinct CDR3 sequences, with 25% to 30% seen only once. 28% of the sample belongs to the ten largest clones.

Sample: PBMCs, mostly from graft donor cells, taken 360 days after TCRalphabeta/CD19-depleted stem cell transplant. Source of these receptors: a boy under three years old who had a stem cell transplant for SCID, so the T cells may come from the graft donor.

The V gene is TRBV5-1, the J gene TRBJ1-6; D gene uncertain. Looked up from germline, CDR1 is SGHRS and CDR2 is YFSETQ. This CDR3 comprises 14 residues. Trimming stripped 4 bases from V and 4 bases from J, with 9 bases between. The DNA for the CDR3 is TGCGCCAGCAGCCCGGAGGGTTATAATTCACCCCTCCACTTT. Translating gives CASSPEGYNSPLHF.

The chain recombines TRBV6-5 with TRBJ1-6; a weak D match, TRBD1 (6 bases). V gave up 2 bases and J gave up 7 bases, with 12 bases separating them. The germline gives CDR1 MNHEY, CDR2 SVGAGI. The CDR3 covers 15 residues. CDR3: CASSYMQGLNSPLHF. CDR3 DNA sequence: TGTGCCAGCAGTTACATGCAGGGGTTGAATTCACCCCTCCACTTT.

This chain uses TRBV29-1 with TRBJ1-1; possible D gene TRBD1, 5 bases. The germline V and J ends were trimmed by 4 bases and 6 bases, with 12 bases remaining between them. The CDR3 consists of 12 residues. In germline, CDR1 is SQVTM, CDR2 ANQGSEA. The CDR3 DNA sequence: TGCAGCGTTGGAGGCGGGACGTCTGAAGCTTTCTTT. It is translated as CSVGGGTSEAFF.

V is TRBV5-6 and J is TRBJ2-5; 7 positions agree with TRBD2. The V and J ends lost 4 bases and 2 bases, in that order; junction bases with no gene match: 14. There are 17 residues in the CDR3. Germline CDR1 and CDR2: SGHDT and YYEEEE. The DNA of the CDR3 is TGTGCCAGCAGCCTATACACCGGGACTATATATCAAGAGACCCAGTACTTC. Its translation is CASSLYTGTIYQETQYF. The entire variable domain, with the rest obtained from reference TRBV5-6 and TRBJ2-5, is as follows: DAGVTQSPTHLIKTRGQQVTLRCSPKSGHDTVSWYQQALGQGPQFIFQYYEEEERQRGNFPDRFSGHQFPNYSSELNVNALLLGDSALYLCASSLYTGTIYQETQYFGPGTRLLVL.

J is TRBJ1-4 and V is TRBV25-1; D uncertain. Germline values: CDR1 MGHDK, CDR2 SYGVNS. The CDR3 is made up of 15 amino acids. Deletions cut 6 bases from V and 3 bases from J, with 14 bases between. CDR3 loop: CASRRSGFANEKLFF. The CDR3 DNA reads TGTGCCAGCAGACGGTCCGGATTTGCTAATGAAAAACTGTTTTTT.

The gene calls are TRBV7-2 and TRBJ2-1; 8 positions agree with TRBD2. V was clipped by 7 bases and J by 9 bases; unmatched bases: 8. The germline V gene has CDR1 SGHTA and CDR2 FQGNSA. This CDR3 spans 13 amino acids. The CDR3 spells CASITQRGSEQFF. As DNA, the CDR3 is TGTGCCAGCATCACCCAGCGGGGGTCTGAGCAGTTCTTC.

The CDR3 DNA reads TGTGCCAGCAGTCCAACGGGACCCATCAATGAGCAGTTCTTC. This sequence encodes CASSPTGPINEQFF. V is TRBV12-3 or TRBV12-4 and J is TRBJ2-1; D tentatively fits TRBD1 or TRBD2 (5 bases each). The CDR3 covers 14 residues. V was clipped by 5 bases and J by 6 bases, with 14 bases between them.

J is TRBJ1-1 and V is TRBV5-1; tentatively, D is TRBD1 (6 bases). Trimming took off 4 bases at V and 0 bases at J, with 10 bases between the two ends. Germline V gives CDR1 SGHRS, CDR2 YFSETQ. The CDR3 is made up of 14 amino acids. The CDR3: CASSAGTLNTEAFF. CDR3 DNA: TGCGCCAGCAGCGCCGGGACATTGAACACTGAAGCTTTCTTT.

V usage is TRBV7-6 and J usage is TRBJ1-4; D might be TRBD1 (6 bases). The CDR3 totals 16 residues. CDR1 and CDR2 (germline): SGHVS, FNYEAQ. V gave up 0 bases and J gave up 2 bases, with 10 bases separating them. The CDR3 loop is CASSLAQGSTNEKLFF. CDR3 nucleotides: TGTGCCAGCAGCTTAGCACAGGGTTCGACTAATGAAAAACTGTTTTTT. Full variable domain (outside the CDR3, taken from reference TRBV7-6 and TRBJ1-4): GAGVSQSPRYKVTKRGQDVALRCDPISGHVSLYWYRQALGQGPEFLTYFNYEAQQDKSGLPNDRFSAERPEGSISTLTIQRTEQRDSAMYRCASSLAQGSTNEKLFFGSGTQLSVL.

V is TRBV4-3 and J is TRBJ1-6; D not certain. Trimming removed 10 bases at V and 3 bases at J, with 13 bases between. Germline lookup yields CDR1 LGHNA and CDR2 YSLEER. CDR3 size: 14 residues. CDR3 nucleotides: TGCGCCACTTCCAAGGACGGCTATAATTCACCCCTCCACTTT. Protein sequence: CATSKDGYNSPLHF.

The chain combines TRBV12-3 or TRBV12-4 with TRBJ2-5; no firm D call. The CDR3 covers 14 residues. V was clipped by 3 bases and J by 5 bases, with 13 bases between them. The CDR3 protein is CASSFTEPVETQYF. The DNA for the CDR3 is TGTGCCAGCAGTTTTACCGAACCCGTCGAGACCCAGTACTTC.

This chain joins TRBV4-1 and TRBJ2-1, with 10 bases that match TRBD2. The V and J ends lost 8 bases and 0 bases, in that order; junction bases with no gene match: 13. CDR3 length equals 18 residues. Germline V gene data show CDR1 as MGHRA and CDR2 as YSYEKL. CDR3 sequence (DNA): TGCGCCAGCCGTCGTTTACTAGCGGGGTCGAGCTCCTACAATGAGCAGTTCTTC. Protein: CASRRLLAGSSSYNEQFF.

This clonotype was counted a few times. The chain combines TRBV10-3 with TRBJ1-2, with D hard to call. V was shortened by 6 bases and J by 6 bases, with 8 bases between the two germline ends. From germline, CDR1 is ENHRY and CDR2 SYGVKD. The CDR3 loop spans 11 amino acids. The CDR3 reads CAIREIDGYTF. In DNA form, the CDR3 reads TGTGCCATCAGAGAGATCGATGGCTACACCTTC.

This clonotype was observed a few times. The chain recombines TRBV24-1 with TRBJ2-1; maybe TRBD2 (6 bases). Germline-derived CDR1 and CDR2 are KGHDR and SFDVKD. Trimming pared 4 bases from V and 7 bases from J, leaving 13 bases between. The CDR3 is made up of 14 amino acids. The CDR3 is CATSEVGGRNEQFF. The CDR3 nucleotides read TGTGCCACCAGTGAGGTCGGAGGGCGGAATGAGCAGTTCTTC.

This clonotype was observed a handful of times. The CDR3 sequence is CASSLSRQPQHF. The CDR3 bases are TGTGCCAGCAGTTTAAGCCGGCAGCCCCAGCATTTT. The chain joins TRBV12-3 or TRBV12-4 to TRBJ1-5; unclear D gene. Between the trimmed V and J ends, which lost 2 bases and 7 bases, there was a span of 6 bases. The CDR3 length is 12 residues.

The J gene is TRBJ2-1, the V gene TRBV12-3 or TRBV12-4; 11 bases map to TRBD1. This CDR3 has 15 amino acids. V shed 6 bases and J 6 bases; nucleotides not matched to a gene: 7. The CDR3 spells CASSLTGTGGNEQFF. The CDR3 DNA reads TGTGCCAGCAGCCTGACCGGGACAGGGGGCAATGAGCAGTTCTTC.

The V and J genes are TRBV20-1 and TRBJ2-1; TRBD2 is a possible D gene (6 bases). This CDR3 comprises 13 residues. Trimming stripped 3 bases from V and 7 bases from J, with 13 bases between. The V gene's germline CDR1 is DFQATT and CDR2 SNEGSKA (reference sequence). The CDR3 DNA is TGCAGTGCTAGTATGGCGGCGGGGAATGAGCAGTTCTTC. Its protein is CSASMAAGNEQFF.

V gene TRBV10-3 combines with J gene TRBJ2-5; 7 nucleotides agree with TRBD2. Germline V CDR1 and CDR2: ENHRY, SYGVKD. The CDR3 length is 17 residues. V lost 3 bases, J lost 5 bases, and 15 bases stayed unmatched. The CDR3 bases are TGTGCCATCAGTGATCCACCTCGGCCACTAGCGATGGAGACCCAGTACTTC. Translating it yields CAISDPPRPLAMETQYF.

The chain employs TRBV20-1 and TRBJ2-5; TRBD2 matches 9 bases. The V gene's germline CDR1 is DFQATT and CDR2 SNEGSKA (reference sequence). V lost 6 bases, J lost 5 bases, and 10 bases stayed unmatched. The CDR3 has 14 amino acids. The CDR3 nucleotides read TGCAGTGCGGCTGGGACTAGCTCAGGGGAGACCCAGTACTTC. Its protein product is CSAAGTSSGETQYF.

This clonotype has more than one count but fewer than ten. This chain links TRBV12-3 or TRBV12-4 with TRBJ2-2, with 10 bases that match TRBD1. This CDR3 has 15 amino acids. The trim removed 5 bases at V and 7 bases at J, leaving 7 bases unmatched. The CDR3 loop reads CASSPDRGYGGELFF. In DNA form, the CDR3 reads TGTGCCAGCAGTCCGGACAGGGGGTATGGCGGGGAGCTGTTTTTT.